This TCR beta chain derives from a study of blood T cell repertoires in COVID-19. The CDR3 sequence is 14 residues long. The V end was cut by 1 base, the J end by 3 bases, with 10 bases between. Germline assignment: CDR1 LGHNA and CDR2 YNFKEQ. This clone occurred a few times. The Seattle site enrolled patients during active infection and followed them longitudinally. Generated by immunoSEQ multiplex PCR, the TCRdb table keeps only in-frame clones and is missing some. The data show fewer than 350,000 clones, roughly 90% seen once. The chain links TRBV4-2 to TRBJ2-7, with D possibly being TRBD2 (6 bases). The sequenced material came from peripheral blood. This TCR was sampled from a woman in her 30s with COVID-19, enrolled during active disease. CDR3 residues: CASSQASGGYEQYF. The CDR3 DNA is TGTGCCAGCAGCCAAGCTTCCGGGGGCTACGAGCAGTACTTC.